This T cell receptor (beta chain) was sequenced during a study of siplizumab effects on memory and regulatory T cells. This clone occurred a few times. TCRdb's table, derived via immunoSEQ multiplex PCR, lists solely in-frame clones and lacks some. The sample lists tens of thousands of clones; over 75% were seen once. This CDR3 spans 13 amino acids. The V and J ends lost 0 bases and 3 bases respectively, with 6 bases between them. CDR1 and CDR2 (germline): SGHAT, FQDESV (reference sequence). The chain joins TRBV11-1 to TRBJ2-7; D uncertain. This TCR came from a human donor in good health. Specimen: naive CD8+ T cells sorted from blood. CDR3: CASSLADGYEQYF. CDR3 DNA sequence: TGTGCCAGCAGCTTAGCGGACGGCTACGAGCAGTACTTC. Full variable domain (remainder filled in from reference TRBV11-1 and TRBJ2-7): EAEVAQSPRYKITEKSQAVAFWCDPISGHATLYWYRQILGQGPELLVQFQDESVVDDSQLPKDRFSAERLKGVDSTLKIQPAELGDSAMYLCASSLADGYEQYFGPGTRLTVT.